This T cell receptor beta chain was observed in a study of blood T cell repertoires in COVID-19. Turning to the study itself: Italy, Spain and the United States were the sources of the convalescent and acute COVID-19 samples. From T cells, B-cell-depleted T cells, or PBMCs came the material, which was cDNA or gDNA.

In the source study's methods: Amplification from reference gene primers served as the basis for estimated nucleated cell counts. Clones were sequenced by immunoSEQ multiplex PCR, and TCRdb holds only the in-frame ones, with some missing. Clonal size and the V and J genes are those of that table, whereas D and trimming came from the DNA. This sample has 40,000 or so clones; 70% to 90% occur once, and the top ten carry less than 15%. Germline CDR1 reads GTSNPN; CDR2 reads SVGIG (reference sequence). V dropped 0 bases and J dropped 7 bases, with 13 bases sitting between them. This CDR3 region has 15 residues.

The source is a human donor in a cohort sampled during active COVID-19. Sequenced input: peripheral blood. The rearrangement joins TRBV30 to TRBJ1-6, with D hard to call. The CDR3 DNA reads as TGTGCCTGGAGTGTACAGTCGGGAGGGAATTCACCCCTCCACTTT. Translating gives CAWSVQSGGNSPLHF.